One sample yielded the 11 T cell receptor beta chains listed below, sequenced in a study of shared clonotypes between healthy human individuals (dated by TCRdb to about 2020). The protocol used for the library was the immunoSEQ multiplex PCR assay. TCRdb took over this immuneACCESS table, retaining in-frame rearrangements with V and J assigned. Such tables are incomplete; in checked studies, under half of the missing clones stem from an unresolved V gene, and the remainder is unexplained. The sample contains some 2.1 million clones, roughly 94% of them found a single time. Approximately 1.2% of the sample belongs to the ten largest clones. CD8 naive samples were CD45RO-negative cells positively selected for CCR7, giving a CD45RA+CCR7+ population that excluded TemRA cells. Sequencing was done on a sample of naive CD8+ T cells sorted from blood. The cell subset or site label on this specimen signifies: CD45RA+CCR7+. The receptors stem from a man between 18 and 29 years old in good health.

The gene calls are TRBV2 and TRBJ2-5, with a weak D call TRBD1 (5 bases). Trimming stripped 7 bases from V and 2 bases from J, with 11 bases between. From germline, CDR1 is SNHLY and CDR2 FYNNEI. This CDR3 has 13 residues. The chain's CDR3 is CASTGIGQETQYF. As DNA, the CDR3 is TGTGCCAGCACAGGGATCGGGCAAGAGACCCAGTACTTC.

Details on this clone: The sample carries other DNA sequences with the same CDR3. The chain carries TRBV7-9 and TRBJ1-1; D remains unclear. Germline V gene lookup returns CDR1 SEHNR and CDR2 FQNEAQ (reference sequence). The V gene lost 2 bases and the J gene lost 7 bases, with 5 bases spanning the gap. The CDR3 runs to 11 residues. CDR3 residues: CASSLTSEAFF. In nucleotides, the CDR3 is TGTGCCAGCAGCTTAACCAGTGAAGCTTTCTTT.

In this sample, this clone turned up a few times. Other DNA sequences from this sample encode an identical CDR3 as well. CDR3 coding DNA: TGCAGCGTTACCGGGACAGGCACAGATACGCAGTATTTT. Protein product: CSVTGTGTDTQYF. V usage is TRBV29-1 and J usage is TRBJ2-3; 7 nucleotides line up with TRBD1. Germline CDR1 is SQVTM and CDR2 is ANQGSEA. There are 13 residues in the CDR3. Trimming removed 5 bases from V and 1 base from J; junction bases left unmatched: 3.

V and J are TRBV27 and TRBJ2-1; TRBD1 is a possible D gene (7 bases). V lost 0 bases to trimming and J lost 10 bases, with 13 bases between them. Germline V gene data show CDR1 as MNHEY and CDR2 as SMNVEV (reference sequence). This CDR3 spans 14 amino acids. The CDR3 DNA is TGTGCCAGCAGTTTATCGAGGGAGGACAGGGAGCAGTTCTTC. Translation: CASSLSREDREQFF.

The V gene is TRBV5-4, the J gene TRBJ1-6; D is ambiguous. There are 13 residues in the CDR3. Germline CDR1 reads SGHNT; CDR2 reads YYREEE (reference sequence). V shed 2 bases and J shed 7 bases, with 7 bases lying between them. CDR3: CASSFELNSPLHF. As DNA, the CDR3 is TGTGCCAGCAGCTTCGAACTGAATTCACCCCTCCACTTT.

The rearrangement links TRBV6-1 to TRBJ2-2; TRBD1 aligns across 8 bases. The CDR3 spans 18 residues. Trimming cost V 0 bases and J 5 bases; bases outside gene matches: 11. The germline V gene encodes CDR1 MNHNS and CDR2 SASEGT. The CDR3 is CASSEAASFTGGTGELFF. The CDR3 coding sequence is TGTGCCAGCAGTGAAGCGGCTTCTTTTACAGGGGGAACCGGGGAGCTGTTTTTT.

A note on this clone: Other DNA sequences in this sample translate to the same CDR3. This chain joins TRBV11-2 and TRBJ2-2; D is unclear. The germline V gene has CDR1 SGHAT and CDR2 FQNNGV. CDR3 length: 14 amino acids. The V gene lost 1 base and the J gene lost 0 bases, with 3 bases spanning the gap. The CDR3 here is CASSLGANTGELFF. As DNA, the CDR3 is TGTGCCAGCAGCTTAGGAGCGAACACCGGGGAGCTGTTTTTT.

The V and J genes are TRBV28 and TRBJ1-1; D unresolved. The V gene lost 6 bases and the J gene lost 4 bases, with 9 bases spanning the gap. CDR3 size: 12 residues. Germline loops: CDR1 MDHEN, CDR2 SYDVKM. Written as DNA, the CDR3 is TGTGCCAGCAGGGAAGCGATCACTGAAGCTTTCTTT. It codes for CASREAITEAFF.

The V call is TRBV28, the J call TRBJ2-3; D assignment may be TRBD1 or TRBD2 (7 bases each). Germline V gene lookup returns CDR1 MDHEN and CDR2 SYDVKM. The CDR3 loop spans 16 amino acids. Trimming removed 3 bases at V and 1 base at J, with 14 bases between. The CDR3 DNA follows: TGTGCCAGCAGTTTCAGGGGGGGGCGCGGCACAGATACGCAGTATTTT. Protein: CASSFRGGRGTDTQYF. Full variable domain (outside the CDR3, taken from reference TRBV28 and TRBJ2-3): DVKVTQSSRYLVKRTGEKVFLECVQDMDHENMFWYRQDPGLGLRLIYFSYDVKMKEKGDIPEGYSVSREKKERFSLILESASTNQTSMYLCASSFRGGRGTDTQYFGPGTRLTVL.

This rearrangement joins TRBV25-1 to TRBJ2-7, with 11 bases matching TRBD2. Germline V gene lookup returns CDR1 MGHDK and CDR2 SYGVNS. CDR3 length: 17 amino acids. Trimming cost V 3 bases and J 1 base; bases outside gene matches: 8. The CDR3 DNA is TGTGCCAGCAGTGATGCCCACAGGACTAGCGGGTCCTACGAGCAGTACTTC. The encoded protein is CASSDAHRTSGSYEQYF.

The rearrangement links TRBV19 to TRBJ1-2; D gene unclear. This CDR3 is built from 14 residues. V dropped 5 bases and J dropped 3 bases, with 13 bases sitting between them. Germline assignment: CDR1 LNHDA and CDR2 SQIVND (reference sequence). The CDR3, as DNA: TGTGCCAGTAGTCCCCCTGGCATGGACTATGGCTACACCTTC. Translated, it gives CASSPPGMDYGYTF.